These 5 T cell receptor beta chains share one sample of origin, sequenced in a study of control samples from healthy donors and cancer patients. Assay used: immunoSEQ multiplex PCR; TCRdb lists only in-frame clones, some missing. The table lists 120,000 or so clones, 92% of them singletons. Sequencing was performed on PBMCs. These receptors were collected from a man aged 80 or over with head and neck cancer.

V is TRBV7-9 and J is TRBJ2-2; TRBD1 is a possible D gene (7 bases). CDR1 is SEHNR and CDR2 is FQNEAQ in the germline V gene (reference sequence). Trimming removed 5 bases at V and 8 bases at J, with 18 bases between. The CDR3 extends over 15 amino acids. The CDR3 nucleotides read TGTGCCAGCAGCACCCCCAGGGGGGTGATTGGGGAGCTGTTTTTT. Amino acids: CASSTPRGVIGELFF. The full variable domain, rest sourced from reference TRBV7-9 and TRBJ2-2, is DTGVSQNPRHKITKRGQNVTFRCDPISEHNRLYWYRQTLGQGPEFLTYFQNEAQLEKSRLLSDRFSAERPKGSFSTLEIQRTEQGDSAMYLCASSTPRGVIGELFFGEGSRLTVL.

This clone was seen just once. The rearrangement joins TRBV5-4 to TRBJ2-1; 11 nucleotides align to TRBD2. The germline V gene encodes CDR1 SGHNT and CDR2 YYREEE (reference sequence). The length of the CDR3 is 16 residues. After removal of 0 bases from V and 3 bases from J, the junction contained 2 bases not matched to a gene. The CDR3 DNA reads TGTGCCAGCAGCTTGGTCGGGACTAGCGGCTACAATGAGCAGTTCTTC. It specifies CASSLVGTSGYNEQFF.

The rearrangement joins TRBV14 to TRBJ1-2; 7 positions agree with TRBD1. The V and J ends lost 3 bases and 7 bases, in that order; junction bases with no gene match: 8. CDR1 and CDR2 from the germline V gene are SGHDN and FVKESK. The CDR3 is 14 residues long. The chain's CDR3 is CASSQNQGGSGYTF. The CDR3, as DNA: TGTGCCAGCAGCCAGAATCAAGGGGGCTCTGGCTACACCTTC. The full variable domain, in which reference TRBV14 and TRBJ1-2 provide the parts outside the CDR3, is EAGVTQFPSHSVIEKGQTVTLRCDPISGHDNLYWYRRVMGKEIKFLLHFVKESKQDESGMPNNRFLAERTGGTYSTLKVQPAELEDSGVYFCASSQNQGGSGYTFGSGTRLTVV.

The chain is built from TRBV25-1 and TRBJ2-7; perhaps TRBD2 as D (7 bases). The CDR3 spans 15 residues. Deletions cut 1 base from V and 1 base from J, with 11 bases between. Germline assignment: CDR1 MGHDK and CDR2 SYGVNS. This CDR3 reads CASSEFGGRSYEQYF. The CDR3, as DNA: TGTGCCAGCAGTGAATTCGGGGGGCGATCCTACGAGCAGTACTTC.

The chain joins TRBV27 to TRBJ2-2; D remains ambiguous. The CDR3 runs to 13 residues. From germline, CDR1 is MNHEY and CDR2 SMNVEV (reference sequence). Trimming pared 5 bases from V and 6 bases from J, leaving 10 bases between. CDR3 loop: CASSIQYPGELFF. The CDR3 coding sequence is TGTGCCAGCAGTATTCAGTACCCCGGGGAGCTGTTTTTT.